This TCR beta chain came from a study of neurological immune-mediated disorders. A 10-nucleotide random UMI tagged transcripts in template-switch 5'RACE cDNA synthesis. TCRdb processed the 5' RACE reads anew with MiXCR; each CDR3 protein has one entry. The data show tens of thousands of distinct CDR3 sequences, 5.2% seen once. Findings and caveats of the study: HTLV-1-associated myelopathy had the most TCR clonal expansion, while multiple sclerosis had the least, a level that fell below healthy controls.

Trimming took 1 base from V and 2 from J, leaving 17 bases between them. There are 17 residues in the CDR3. From germline, CDR1 is SGHRS and CDR2 YFSETQ. This clonotype was counted many times. Its matching antigen is unknown. This TCR came from a man aged 18 to 35 with multiple sclerosis. Sequencing used PBMCs. This chain joins TRBV5-1 and TRBJ2-3; tentative D call: TRBD2 (7 bases). CDR3 sequence reads: CASSLLFVGGLTDTQYF. CDR3 bases: TGCGCCAGCAGCTTGTTATTTGTGGGGGGGCTCACAGATACGCAGTATTTT. Supplemented by reference TRBV5-1 and TRBJ2-3, the full variable domain reads KAGVTQTPRYLIKTRGQQVTLSCSPISGHRSVSWYQQTPGQGLQFLFEYFSETQRNKGNFPGRFSGRQFSNSRSEMNVSTLELGDSALYLCASSLLFVGGLTDTQYFGPGTRLTVL.